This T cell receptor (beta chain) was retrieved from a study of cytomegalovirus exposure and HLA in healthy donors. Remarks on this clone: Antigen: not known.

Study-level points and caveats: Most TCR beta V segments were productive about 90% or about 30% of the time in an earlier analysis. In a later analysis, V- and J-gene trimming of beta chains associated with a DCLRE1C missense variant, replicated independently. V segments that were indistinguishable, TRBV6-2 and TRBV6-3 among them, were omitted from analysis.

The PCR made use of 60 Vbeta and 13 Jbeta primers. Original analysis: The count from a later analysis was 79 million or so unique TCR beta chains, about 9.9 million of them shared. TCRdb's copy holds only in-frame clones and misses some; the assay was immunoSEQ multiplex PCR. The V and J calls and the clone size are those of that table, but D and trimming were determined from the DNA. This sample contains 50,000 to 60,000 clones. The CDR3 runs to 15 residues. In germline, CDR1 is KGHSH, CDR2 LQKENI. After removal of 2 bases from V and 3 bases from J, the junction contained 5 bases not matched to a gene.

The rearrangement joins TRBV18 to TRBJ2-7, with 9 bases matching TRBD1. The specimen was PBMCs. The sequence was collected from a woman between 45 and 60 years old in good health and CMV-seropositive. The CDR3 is CASSPGQGLNYEQYF. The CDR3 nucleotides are TGTGCCAGCTCACCAGGACAGGGGCTAAACTACGAGCAGTACTTC.